This T cell receptor (beta chain) was sequenced for a study of OX40 agonist ivuxolimab in advanced cancers. Germline V gene sequence: CDR1 SGHRS, CDR2 YFSETQ. This CDR3 has 14 amino acids. The junction had 9 bases not matched to a gene; V was cut back by 4 bases and J by 8 bases. Produced via immunoSEQ multiplex PCR; TCRdb's table is partial and in-frame only. The sample carries around 60,000 clones, roughly 89% recorded once. V usage is TRBV5-1 and J usage is TRBJ2-1; 7 nucleotides agree with TRBD1. The source is an adult with an advanced solid tumor such as melanoma, head and neck, liver or kidney cancer. Sequenced material: CD4+ or CD8+ T cells sorted from blood, taken in a trial of the OX40 agonist ivuxolimab. The CDR3 nucleotides are TGCGCCAGCAGCGAAGGGGGCAGTGGATATGAGCAGTTCTTC. Its protein is CASSEGGSGYEQFF.